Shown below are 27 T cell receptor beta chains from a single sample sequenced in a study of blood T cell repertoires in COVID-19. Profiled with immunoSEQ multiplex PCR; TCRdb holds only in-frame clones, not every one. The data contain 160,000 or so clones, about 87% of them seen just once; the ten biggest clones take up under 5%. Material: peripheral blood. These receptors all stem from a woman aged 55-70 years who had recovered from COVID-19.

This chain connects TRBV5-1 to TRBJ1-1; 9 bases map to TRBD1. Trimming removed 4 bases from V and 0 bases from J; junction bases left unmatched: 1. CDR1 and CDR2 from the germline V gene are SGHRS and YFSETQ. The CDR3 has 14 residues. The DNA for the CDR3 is TGCGCCAGCAGCGGGACAGGGTTGAACACTGAAGCTTTCTTT. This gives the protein CASSGTGLNTEAFF.

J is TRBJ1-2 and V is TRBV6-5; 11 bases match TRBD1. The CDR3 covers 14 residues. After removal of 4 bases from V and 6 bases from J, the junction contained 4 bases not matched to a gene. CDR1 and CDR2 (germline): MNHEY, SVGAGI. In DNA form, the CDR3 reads TGTGCCAGCAGTTTGGGACAGGGGGTGGATGGCTACACCTTC. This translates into CASSLGQGVDGYTF.

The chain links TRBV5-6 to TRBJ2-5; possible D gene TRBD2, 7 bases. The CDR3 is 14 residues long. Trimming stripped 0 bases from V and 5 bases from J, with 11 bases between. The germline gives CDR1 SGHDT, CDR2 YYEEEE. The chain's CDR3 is CASSLGGGRETQYF. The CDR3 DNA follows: TGTGCCAGCAGCTTGGGGGGGGGCCGGGAGACCCAGTACTTC.

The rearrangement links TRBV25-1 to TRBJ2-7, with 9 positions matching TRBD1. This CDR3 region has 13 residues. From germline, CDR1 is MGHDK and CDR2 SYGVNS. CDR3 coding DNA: TGTGCCAGCAGTGAATTGGCCGGGACAGGGAGGTTGGTC. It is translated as CASSELAGTGRLV.

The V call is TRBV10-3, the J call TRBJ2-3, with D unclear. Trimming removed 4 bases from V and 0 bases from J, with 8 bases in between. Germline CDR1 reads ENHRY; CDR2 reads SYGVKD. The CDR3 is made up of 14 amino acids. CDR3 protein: CAISGLSSTDTQYF. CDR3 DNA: TGTGCCATCAGTGGGCTGTCTAGCACAGATACGCAGTATTTT.

The CDR3 DNA follows: TGCGCCAGCAGCCAAGCCTCCCAAGCTGATACGCAGTATTTT. It codes for CASSQASQADTQYF. The chain recombines TRBV4-1 with TRBJ2-3, with D uncertain. The V and J ends lost 1 base and 6 bases respectively, with 11 bases between them. Germline CDR1 and CDR2: MGHRA and YSYEKL. The CDR3 is 14 residues long.

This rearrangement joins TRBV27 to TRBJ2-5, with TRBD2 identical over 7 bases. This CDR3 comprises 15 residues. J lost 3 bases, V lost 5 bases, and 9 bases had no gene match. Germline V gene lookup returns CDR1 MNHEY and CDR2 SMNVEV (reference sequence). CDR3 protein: CASSPRGGAEETQYF. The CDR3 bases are TGTGCCAGCAGTCCCCGGGGAGGGGCAGAAGAGACCCAGTACTTC.

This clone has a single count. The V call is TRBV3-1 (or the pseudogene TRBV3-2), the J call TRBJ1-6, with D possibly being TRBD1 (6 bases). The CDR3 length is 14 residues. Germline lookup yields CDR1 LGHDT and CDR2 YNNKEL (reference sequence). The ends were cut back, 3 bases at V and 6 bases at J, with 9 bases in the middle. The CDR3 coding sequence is TGTGCCAGCAGCCATTCGGACAGTAATTCACCCCTCCACTTT. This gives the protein CASSHSDSNSPLHF.

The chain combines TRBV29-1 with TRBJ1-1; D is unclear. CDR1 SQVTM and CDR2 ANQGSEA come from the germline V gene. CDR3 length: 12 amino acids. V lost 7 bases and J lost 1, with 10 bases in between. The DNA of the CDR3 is TGCAGCGCCCCGGGGTGGAACACTGAAGCTTTCTTT. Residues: CSAPGWNTEAFF.

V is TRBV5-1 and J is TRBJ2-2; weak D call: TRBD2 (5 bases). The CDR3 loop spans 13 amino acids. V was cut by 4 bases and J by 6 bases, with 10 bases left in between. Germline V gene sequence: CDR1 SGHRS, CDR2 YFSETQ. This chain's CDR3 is CASSATGAGELFF. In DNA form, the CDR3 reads TGCGCCAGCAGCGCGACCGGGGCCGGGGAGCTGTTTTTT.

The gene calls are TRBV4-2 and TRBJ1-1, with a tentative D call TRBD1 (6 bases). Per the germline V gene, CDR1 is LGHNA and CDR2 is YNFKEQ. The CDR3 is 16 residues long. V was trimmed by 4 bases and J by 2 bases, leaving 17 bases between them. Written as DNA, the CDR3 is TGTGCCAGCAGCCCCCCGCAGGGGCCCAGAAACACTGAAGCTTTCTTT. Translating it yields CASSPPQGPRNTEAFF.

The CDR3 here is CASSATYRATPSYEQYF. For the CDR3, the DNA is TGTGCCAGCAGCGCTACCTACAGGGCTACCCCCTCCTACGAGCAGTACTTC. This chain connects TRBV21-1 to TRBJ2-7; TRBD1, the D gene given by the table, was not confirmed from the DNA. TRBV21-1 corresponds to a pseudogene. CDR3 length: 17 amino acids.

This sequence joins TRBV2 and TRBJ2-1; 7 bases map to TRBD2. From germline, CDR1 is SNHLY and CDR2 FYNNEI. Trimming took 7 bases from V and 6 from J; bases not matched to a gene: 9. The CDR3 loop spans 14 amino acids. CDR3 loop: CASIAESGGNEQFF. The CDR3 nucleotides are TGTGCCAGCATAGCAGAGTCGGGGGGCAATGAGCAGTTCTTC.

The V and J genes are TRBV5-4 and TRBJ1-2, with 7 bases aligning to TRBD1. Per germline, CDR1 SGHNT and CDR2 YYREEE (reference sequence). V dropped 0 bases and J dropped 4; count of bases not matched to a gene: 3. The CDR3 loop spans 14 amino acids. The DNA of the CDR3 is TGTGCCAGCAGCTTGGACAGGGGTTCCTATGGCTACACCTTC. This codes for CASSLDRGSYGYTF.

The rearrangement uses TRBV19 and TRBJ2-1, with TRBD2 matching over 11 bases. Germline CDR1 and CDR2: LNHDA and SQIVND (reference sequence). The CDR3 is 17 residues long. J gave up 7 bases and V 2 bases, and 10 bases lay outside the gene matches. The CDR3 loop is CASSILPGSGGANEQFF. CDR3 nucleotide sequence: TGTGCCAGTAGTATATTGCCGGGTAGCGGGGGGGCGAATGAGCAGTTCTTC.

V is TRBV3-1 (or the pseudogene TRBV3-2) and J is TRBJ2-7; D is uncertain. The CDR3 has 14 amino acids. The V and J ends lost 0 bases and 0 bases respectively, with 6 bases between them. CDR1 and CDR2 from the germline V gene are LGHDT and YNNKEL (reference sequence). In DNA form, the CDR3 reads TGTGCCAGCAGCCAAGATGTGAGCTCCTACGAGCAGTACTTC. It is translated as CASSQDVSSYEQYF.

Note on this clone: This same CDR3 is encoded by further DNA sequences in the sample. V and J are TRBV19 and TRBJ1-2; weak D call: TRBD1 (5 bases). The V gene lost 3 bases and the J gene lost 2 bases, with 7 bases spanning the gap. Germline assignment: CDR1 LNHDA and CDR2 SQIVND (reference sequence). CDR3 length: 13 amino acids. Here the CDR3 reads CASSIPGNYGYTF. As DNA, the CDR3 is TGTGCCAGTAGTATCCCAGGGAACTATGGCTACACCTTC.

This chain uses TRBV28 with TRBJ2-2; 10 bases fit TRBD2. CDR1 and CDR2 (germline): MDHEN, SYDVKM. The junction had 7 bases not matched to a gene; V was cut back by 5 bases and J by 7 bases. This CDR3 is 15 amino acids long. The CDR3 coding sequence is TGTGCCAGCAGTACAGCGGGGGGGCGAGGCGGGGAGCTGTTTTTT. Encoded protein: CASSTAGGRGGELFF.

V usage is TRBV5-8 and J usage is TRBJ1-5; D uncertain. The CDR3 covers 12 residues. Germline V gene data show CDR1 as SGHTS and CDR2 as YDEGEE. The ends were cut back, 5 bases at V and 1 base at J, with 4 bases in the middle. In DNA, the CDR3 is TGTGCCAGCAGGCAGAGCAATCAGCCCCAGCATTTT. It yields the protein CASRQSNQPQHF. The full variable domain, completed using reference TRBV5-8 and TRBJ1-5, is EAGVTQSPTHLIKTRGQQATLRCSPISGHTSVYWYQQALGLGLQFLLWYDEGEERNRGNFPPRFSGRQFPNYSSELNVNALELEDSALYLCASRQSNQPQHFGDGTRLSIL.

The CDR3 sequence: CASSSRVQGEVAGANVLTF. DNA for the CDR3: TGTGCCAGCAGCTCGCGTGTACAGGGGGAGGTCGCTGGGGCCAACGTCCTGACTTTC. The chain has TRBV11-2 and TRBJ2-6; 8 nucleotides agree with TRBD1. CDR1 SGHAT and CDR2 FQNNGV come from the germline V gene. The V and J ends lost 4 bases and 2 bases, in that order; junction bases with no gene match: 13. This CDR3 region has 19 residues.

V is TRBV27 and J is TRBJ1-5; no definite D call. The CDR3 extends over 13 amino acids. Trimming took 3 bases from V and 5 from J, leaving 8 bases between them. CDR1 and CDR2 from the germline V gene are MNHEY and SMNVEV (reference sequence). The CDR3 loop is CASSFEIHQPQHF. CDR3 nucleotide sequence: TGTGCCAGCAGTTTCGAGATCCATCAGCCCCAGCATTTT.

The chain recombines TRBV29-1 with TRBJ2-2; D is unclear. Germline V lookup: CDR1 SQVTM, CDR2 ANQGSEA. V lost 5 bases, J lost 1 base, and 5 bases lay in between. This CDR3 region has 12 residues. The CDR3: CSVHKNTGELFF. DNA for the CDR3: TGCAGCGTTCACAAGAACACCGGGGAGCTGTTTTTT.

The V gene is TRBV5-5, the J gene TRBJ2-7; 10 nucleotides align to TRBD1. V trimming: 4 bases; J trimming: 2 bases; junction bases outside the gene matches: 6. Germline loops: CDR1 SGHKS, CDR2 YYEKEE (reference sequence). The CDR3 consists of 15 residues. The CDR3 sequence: CASSPLDRGPYEQYF. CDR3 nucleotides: TGTGCCAGCAGCCCCCTTGACAGGGGGCCCTACGAGCAGTACTTC.

As DNA, the CDR3 is TGTGCCAGCCTCGGGACTAGCGGGTCCAATGAGCAGTTCTTC. Translated: CASLGTSGSNEQFF. The genes are TRBV28 and TRBJ2-1, with 12 nucleotides matching TRBD2. After removal of 8 bases from V and 6 bases from J, the junction contained 5 bases not matched to a gene. Germline V gene sequence: CDR1 MDHEN, CDR2 SYDVKM. The CDR3 runs to 14 residues.

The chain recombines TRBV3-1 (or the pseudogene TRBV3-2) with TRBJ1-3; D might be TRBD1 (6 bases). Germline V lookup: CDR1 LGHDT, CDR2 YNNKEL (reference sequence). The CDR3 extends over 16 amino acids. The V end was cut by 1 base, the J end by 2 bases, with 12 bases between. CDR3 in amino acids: CASSQVRQDAGNTIYF. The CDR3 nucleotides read TGTGCCAGCAGCCAAGTCCGACAGGACGCTGGAAACACCATATATTTT.

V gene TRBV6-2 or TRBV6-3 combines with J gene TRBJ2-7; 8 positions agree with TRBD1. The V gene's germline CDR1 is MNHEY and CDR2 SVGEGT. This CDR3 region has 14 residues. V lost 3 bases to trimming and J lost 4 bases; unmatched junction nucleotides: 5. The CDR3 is CASSYQQGGYEQYF. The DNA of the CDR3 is TGTGCCAGCAGTTATCAACAGGGGGGATACGAGCAGTACTTC.

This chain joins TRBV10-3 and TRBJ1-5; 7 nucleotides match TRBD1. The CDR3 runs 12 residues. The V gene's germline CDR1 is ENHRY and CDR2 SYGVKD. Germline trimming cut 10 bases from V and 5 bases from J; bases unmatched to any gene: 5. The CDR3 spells CATQGLDQPQHF. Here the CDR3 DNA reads TGTGCCACACAGGGGTTAGATCAGCCCCAGCATTTT.